This paragraph reports one T cell receptor beta chain. Its antigen is currently unknown. This sample is drawn from a study of blood T cells in healthy people across ages. Regarding the study as a whole: Nothing was known about donor CMV status, and this possibly confounded expanded clonotype changes. Roughly linear age-related decline in beta diversity appeared, significant by age around 40.

Germline values: CDR1 MGHRA, CDR2 YSYEKL. The CDR3 has 14 residues. Between the trimmed V and J ends, which lost 0 bases and 6 bases, there was a span of 11 bases. The authors ran a second PCR of about 7 to 12 cycles using a sample-barcoded 5' primer and a J-beta primer mix. Each cDNA molecule was tagged by a template-switch adaptor with 12 random nucleotides. TCRdb reprocessed the 5' RACE reads via MiXCR and lists one record per CDR3 protein. The repertoire consists of roughly 1.9 million distinct CDR3 sequences, with about 39% occurring once and the leading ten covering 23%. The source of this sequence is a human donor in good health. This chain uses TRBV4-1 with TRBJ1-1; D might be TRBD1 (6 bases). The sequenced sample was blood. As DNA, the CDR3 is TGCGCCAGCAGCCAAGACTCAGGGGTGCCTGAAGCTTTCTTT. It translates to CASSQDSGVPEAFF.